This entry concerns a single T cell receptor beta chain. These data originate in a study of CD8+CD57+ T cells in acquired aplastic anemia. Genomic DNA, serving as template, underwent TCR beta VDJ and CDR3 profiling. TCRdb re-called the reads through MiXCR, storing one row per CDR3 protein. This table has 150,000 to 200,000 distinct CDR3 sequences, about 50% appearing once. Patients included in sequencing had previously demonstrated CD8+CD57+ cell expansion by flow cytometry. The CDR3 spans 13 residues. Trimming at V came to 8 bases and at J to 3 bases, leaving 5 bases not matched to a gene. CDR1 LNHDA and CDR2 SQIVND come from the germline V gene (reference sequence).

The source of this sequence is a human donor with aplastic anemia. The source material was sorted CD4+, CD8+, or CD8+CD57+ T cells (not recorded which) from PBMCs. The rearrangement joins TRBV19 to TRBJ2-7; 9 bases agree with TRBD1. Here the CDR3 DNA reads TGTGCCAGTCGCGACAGGGGGGGCTACGAGCAGTACTTC. It yields the protein CASRDRGGYEQYF.